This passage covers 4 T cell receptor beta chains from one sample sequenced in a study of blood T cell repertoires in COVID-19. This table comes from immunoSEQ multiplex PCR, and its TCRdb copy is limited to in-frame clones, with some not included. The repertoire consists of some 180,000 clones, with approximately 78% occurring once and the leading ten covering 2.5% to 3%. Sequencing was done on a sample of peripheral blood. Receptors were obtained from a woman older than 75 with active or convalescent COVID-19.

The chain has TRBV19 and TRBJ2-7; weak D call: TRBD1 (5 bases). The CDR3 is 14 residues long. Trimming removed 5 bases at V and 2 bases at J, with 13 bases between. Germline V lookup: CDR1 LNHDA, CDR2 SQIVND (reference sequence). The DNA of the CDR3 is TGTGCCAGTAGTCGGTTGACAGAACCCTACGAGCAGTACTTC. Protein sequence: CASSRLTEPYEQYF.

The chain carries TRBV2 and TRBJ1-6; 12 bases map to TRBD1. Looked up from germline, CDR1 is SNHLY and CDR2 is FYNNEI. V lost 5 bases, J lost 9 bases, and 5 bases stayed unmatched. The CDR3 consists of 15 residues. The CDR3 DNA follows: TGTGCCAGCAGTTGGGGACAGGGGGCAGGTTCACCCCTCCACTTT. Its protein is CASSWGQGAGSPLHF.

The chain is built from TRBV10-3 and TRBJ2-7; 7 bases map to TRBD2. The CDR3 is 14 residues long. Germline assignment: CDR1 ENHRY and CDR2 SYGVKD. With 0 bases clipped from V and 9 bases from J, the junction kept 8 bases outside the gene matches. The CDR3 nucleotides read TGTGCCATCAGTGAGTCAAGGGAGGGGCCCTCGCAGTACTTC. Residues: CAISESREGPSQYF.

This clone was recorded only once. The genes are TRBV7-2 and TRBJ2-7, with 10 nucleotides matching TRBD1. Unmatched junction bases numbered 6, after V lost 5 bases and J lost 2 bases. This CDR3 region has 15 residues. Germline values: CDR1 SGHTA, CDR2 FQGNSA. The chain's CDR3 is CASSKWTGGPYEQYF. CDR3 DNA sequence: TGTGCCAGCAGCAAATGGACAGGGGGACCCTACGAGCAGTACTTC.